This TCR beta chain was observed in a study of CD8+ T cells in alopecia areata. It was cDNA, reverse transcribed from extracted RNA, that served as the sequencing template. TCRdb's copy holds only in-frame clones and misses some; the assay was immunoSEQ multiplex PCR. Altogether about 150,000 clones are present, around 62% being singletons, with the ten largest covering 30% to 45%. General study findings and limits: Lesional scalp, especially alopecia totalis/universalis, showed higher clonality than normal scalp. Sharing of TCRs across patients appeared less clear than in mice, possibly for HLA-related reasons.

Remarks on this clone: Its specificity is not known.

Looked up from germline, CDR1 is SGHAT and CDR2 is FQNNGV. Trimming cost V 1 base and J 4 bases, with 10 bases left between them. The CDR3 is made up of 14 amino acids. The chain carries TRBV11-2 and TRBJ1-1; D ambiguous. The sequence came from a human donor in good health. The sample taken for sequencing was CD8+ T cells sorted from blood. In nucleotides, the CDR3 is TGTGCCAGCAGCTTAGTCCGGCGGGGCACTGAAGCTTTCTTT. It is translated as CASSLVRRGTEAFF. The entire variable domain, with the rest obtained from reference TRBV11-2 and TRBJ1-1, is as follows: EAGVAQSPRYKIIEKRQSVAFWCNPISGHATLYWYQQILGQGPKLLIQFQNNGVVDDSQLPKDRFSAERLKGVDSTLKIQPAKLEDSAVYLCASSLVRRGTEAFFGQGTRLTVV.